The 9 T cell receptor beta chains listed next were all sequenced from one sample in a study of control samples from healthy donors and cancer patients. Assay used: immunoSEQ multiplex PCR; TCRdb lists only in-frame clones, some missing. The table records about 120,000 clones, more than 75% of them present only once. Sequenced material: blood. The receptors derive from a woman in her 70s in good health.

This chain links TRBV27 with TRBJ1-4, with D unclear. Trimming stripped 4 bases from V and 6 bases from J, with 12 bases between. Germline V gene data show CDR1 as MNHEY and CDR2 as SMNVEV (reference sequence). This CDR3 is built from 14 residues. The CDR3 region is CASSSWTGDEKLFF. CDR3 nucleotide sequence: TGTGCCAGCAGTTCCTGGACCGGGGATGAAAAACTGTTTTTT.

CDR3: CASSLITDNRYEQYF. CDR3 bases: TGTGCCAGCAGCTTGATTACGGACAACCGCTACGAGCAGTACTTC. The V call is TRBV5-6, the J call TRBJ2-7; possible D gene TRBD1, 5 bases. This CDR3 has 15 amino acids. Germline CDR1 reads SGHDT; CDR2 reads YYEEEE. Trimming stripped 1 base from V and 3 bases from J, with 14 bases between. The full variable domain, completed using reference TRBV5-6 and TRBJ2-7, is DAGVTQSPTHLIKTRGQQVTLRCSPKSGHDTVSWYQQALGQGPQFIFQYYEEEERQRGNFPDRFSGHQFPNYSSELNVNALLLGDSALYLCASSLITDNRYEQYFGPGTRLTVT.

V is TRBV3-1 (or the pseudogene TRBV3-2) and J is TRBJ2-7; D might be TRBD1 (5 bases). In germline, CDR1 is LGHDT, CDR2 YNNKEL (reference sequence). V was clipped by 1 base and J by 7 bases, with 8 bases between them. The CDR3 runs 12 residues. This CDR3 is CASSQGGREQYF. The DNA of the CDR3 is TGTGCCAGCAGCCAAGGGGGCCGGGAGCAGTACTTC.

The CDR3 spells CASSPGTVVLFFF. CDR3 in DNA: TGTGCCAGCAGCCCAGGGACGGTCGTTCTATTCTTCTTC. This sequence joins TRBV7-8 and TRBJ2-1; tentatively, D is TRBD1 or TRBD2 (5 bases each). Germline V gene data show CDR1 as SGHVS and CDR2 as FQNEAQ. Trimming took off 5 bases at V and 16 bases at J, with 21 bases between the two ends. This CDR3 is 13 amino acids long.

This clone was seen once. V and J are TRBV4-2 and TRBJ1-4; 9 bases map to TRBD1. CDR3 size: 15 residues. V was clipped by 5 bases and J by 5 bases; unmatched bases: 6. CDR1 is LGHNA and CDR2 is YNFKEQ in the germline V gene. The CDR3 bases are TGTGCCAGCAGCTATGAACAGGGGGCAAATGAAAAACTGTTTTTT. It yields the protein CASSYEQGANEKLFF.

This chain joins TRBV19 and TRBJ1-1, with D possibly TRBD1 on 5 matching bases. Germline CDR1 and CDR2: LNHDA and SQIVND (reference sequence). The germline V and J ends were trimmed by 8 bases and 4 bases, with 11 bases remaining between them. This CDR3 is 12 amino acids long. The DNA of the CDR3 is TGTGCCAGTGCAGGGAGGACCACTGAAGCTTTCTTT. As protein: CASAGRTTEAFF.

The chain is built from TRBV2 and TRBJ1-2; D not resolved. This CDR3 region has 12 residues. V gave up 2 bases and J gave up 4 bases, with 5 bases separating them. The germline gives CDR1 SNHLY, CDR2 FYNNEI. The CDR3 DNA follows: TGTGCCAGCAGTGAACAGGTCTATGGCTACACCTTC. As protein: CASSEQVYGYTF. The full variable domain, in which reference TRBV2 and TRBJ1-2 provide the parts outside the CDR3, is EPEVTQTPSHQVTQMGQEVILRCVPISNHLYFYWYRQILGQKVEFLVSFYNNEISEKSEIFDDQFSVERPDGSNFTLKIRSTKLEDSAMYFCASSEQVYGYTFGSGTRLTVV.

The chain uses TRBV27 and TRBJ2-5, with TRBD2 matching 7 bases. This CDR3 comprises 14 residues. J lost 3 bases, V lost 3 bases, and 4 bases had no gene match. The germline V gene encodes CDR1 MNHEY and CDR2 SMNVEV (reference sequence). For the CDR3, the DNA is TGTGCCAGCAGTTTTTGGGGGGGTGAAGAGACCCAGTACTTC. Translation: CASSFWGGEETQYF.

The CDR3 DNA is TGTGCCAGCAGCTTAGGAGCTAGCGCCTTCTTCACAGATACGCAGTATTTT. Translation: CASSLGASAFFTDTQYF. The chain recombines TRBV11-2 with TRBJ2-3; possible D gene TRBD2, 6 bases. Trimming shortened V by 1 base and J by 2 bases, and 16 bases separated the two germline ends. This CDR3 contains 17 residues. CDR1 and CDR2 (germline): SGHAT, FQNNGV.